These 3 T cell receptor beta chains were sequenced from one sample in a study of cytomegalovirus exposure and HLA in healthy donors. Only in-frame clones appear in the TCRdb table, and some are missing; sequencing was by immunoSEQ multiplex PCR. The table lists roughly 120,000 clones, 70% to 90% of them singletons. The specimen was PBMCs. Receptors originate from a man between 18 and 29 years old in good health and CMV-seropositive.

The chain links TRBV4-1 to TRBJ2-7; 8 bases map to TRBD1. The CDR3 has 15 residues. V shed 4 bases and J 5 bases; nucleotides not matched to a gene: 10. Looked up from germline, CDR1 is MGHRA and CDR2 is YSYEKL. In DNA form, the CDR3 reads TGCGCCAGCAGCCCCGAGGACAGGGAATTCGACGAGCAGTACTTC. It specifies CASSPEDREFDEQYF.

The V and J genes are TRBV5-1 and TRBJ2-1; the match to TRBD2 covers 7 bases. The length of the CDR3 is 14 residues. The germline CDR1 and CDR2 sequences are SGHRS and YFSETQ. J lost 8 bases, V lost 8 bases, and 13 bases had no gene match. The CDR3 region is CASKTSSLEDEQFF. The DNA for the CDR3 is TGCGCCAGTAAGACTAGCTCCCTTGAGGATGAGCAGTTCTTC.

This clone has only a few counts. The chain carries TRBV6-1 and TRBJ2-3, with D possibly matching TRBD2 (5 bases). Germline V gene lookup returns CDR1 MNHNS and CDR2 SASEGT. This CDR3 is built from 13 residues. The V end lost 11 bases, the J end lost 4 bases, and 16 bases lay between the germline ends. This CDR3 reads CAGANGEPDTQYF. CDR3 nucleotides: TGTGCCGGCGCTAACGGGGAACCAGATACGCAGTATTTT.